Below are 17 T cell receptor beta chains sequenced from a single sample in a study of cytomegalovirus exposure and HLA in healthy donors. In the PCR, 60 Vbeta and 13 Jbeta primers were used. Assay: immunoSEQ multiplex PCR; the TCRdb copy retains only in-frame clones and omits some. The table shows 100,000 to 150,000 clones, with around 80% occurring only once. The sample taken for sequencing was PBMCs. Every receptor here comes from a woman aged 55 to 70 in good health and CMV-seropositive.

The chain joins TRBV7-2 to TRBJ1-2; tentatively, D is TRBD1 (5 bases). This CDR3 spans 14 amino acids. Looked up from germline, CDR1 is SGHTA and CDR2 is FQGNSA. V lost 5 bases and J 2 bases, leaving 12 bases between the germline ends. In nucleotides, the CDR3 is TGTGCCAGCAGCATAAATAGGGGAAACTATGGCTACACCTTC. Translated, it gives CASSINRGNYGYTF.

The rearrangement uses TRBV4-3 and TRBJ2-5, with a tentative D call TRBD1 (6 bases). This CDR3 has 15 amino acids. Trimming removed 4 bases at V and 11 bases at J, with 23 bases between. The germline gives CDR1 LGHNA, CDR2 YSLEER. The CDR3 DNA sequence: TGCGCCAGCAGCCGCTCCGTGAGCAGGGGAGAAGAGCAGTACTTC. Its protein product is CASSRSVSRGEEQYF.

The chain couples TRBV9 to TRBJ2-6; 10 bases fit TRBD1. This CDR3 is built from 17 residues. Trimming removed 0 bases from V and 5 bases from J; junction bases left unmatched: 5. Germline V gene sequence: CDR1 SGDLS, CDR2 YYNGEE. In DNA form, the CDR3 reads TGTGCCAGCAGCGTAGGACAGGGGGCGGTTAGGGCCAACGTCCTGACTTTC. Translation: CASSVGQGAVRANVLTF.

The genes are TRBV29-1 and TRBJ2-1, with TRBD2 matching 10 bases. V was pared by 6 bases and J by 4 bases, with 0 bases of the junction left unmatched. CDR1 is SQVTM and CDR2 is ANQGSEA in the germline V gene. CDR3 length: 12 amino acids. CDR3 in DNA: TGCAGCGTGACTAGCGGGTACAATGAGCAGTTCTTC. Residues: CSVTSGYNEQFF.

The CDR3 spells CASSYPGNEKLFF. The CDR3 DNA sequence: TGTGCCAGCAGCTACCCCGGGAACGAAAAACTGTTTTTT. The gene calls are TRBV11-1 and TRBJ1-4; D is undetermined. Trimming left V 4 bases short and J 8 bases short, with 11 bases between. This CDR3 has 13 residues. Germline V gene data show CDR1 as SGHAT and CDR2 as FQDESV (reference sequence).

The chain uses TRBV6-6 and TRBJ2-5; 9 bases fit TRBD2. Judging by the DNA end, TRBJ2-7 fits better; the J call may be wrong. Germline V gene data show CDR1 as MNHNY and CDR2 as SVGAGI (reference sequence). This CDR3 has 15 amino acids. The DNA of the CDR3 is TGTGCCAGCAGTTTGACTAGCGGCTACTCCTACGAGCAGTACTTC. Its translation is CASSLTSGYSYEQYF.

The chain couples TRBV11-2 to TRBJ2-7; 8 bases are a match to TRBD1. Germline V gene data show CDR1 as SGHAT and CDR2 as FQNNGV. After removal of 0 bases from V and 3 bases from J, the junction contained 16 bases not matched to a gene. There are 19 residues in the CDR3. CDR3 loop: CASSLDLRGRLDTYYEQYF. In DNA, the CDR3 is TGTGCCAGCAGCTTAGATCTCAGGGGGCGCCTCGATACGTACTACGAGCAGTACTTC.

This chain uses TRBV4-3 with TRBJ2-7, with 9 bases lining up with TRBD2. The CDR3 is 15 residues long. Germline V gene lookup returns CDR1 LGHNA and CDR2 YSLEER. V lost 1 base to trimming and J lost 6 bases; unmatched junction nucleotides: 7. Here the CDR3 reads CASSQVPSGVSEQYF. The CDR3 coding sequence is TGCGCCAGCAGCCAAGTACCTAGCGGGGTGAGCGAGCAGTACTTC.

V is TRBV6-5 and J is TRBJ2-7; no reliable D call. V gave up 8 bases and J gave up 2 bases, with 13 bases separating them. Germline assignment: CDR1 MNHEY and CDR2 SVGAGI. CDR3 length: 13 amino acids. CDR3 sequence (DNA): TGTGCCAGCGCCTCACCGGTGACCTACGAGCAGTACTTC. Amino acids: CASASPVTYEQYF.

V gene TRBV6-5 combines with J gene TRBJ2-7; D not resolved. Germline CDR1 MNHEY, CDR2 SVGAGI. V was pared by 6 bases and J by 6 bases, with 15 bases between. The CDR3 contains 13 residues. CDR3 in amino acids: CASSRSLSGEQYF. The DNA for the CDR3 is TGTGCCAGCAGCCGAAGCCTATCCGGCGAGCAGTACTTC.

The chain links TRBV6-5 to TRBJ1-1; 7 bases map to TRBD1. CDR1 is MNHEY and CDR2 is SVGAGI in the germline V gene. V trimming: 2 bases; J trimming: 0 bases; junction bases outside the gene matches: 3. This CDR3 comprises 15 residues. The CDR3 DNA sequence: TGTGCCAGCAGTTACAGGGGGCATGTGAACACTGAAGCTTTCTTT. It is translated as CASSYRGHVNTEAFF.

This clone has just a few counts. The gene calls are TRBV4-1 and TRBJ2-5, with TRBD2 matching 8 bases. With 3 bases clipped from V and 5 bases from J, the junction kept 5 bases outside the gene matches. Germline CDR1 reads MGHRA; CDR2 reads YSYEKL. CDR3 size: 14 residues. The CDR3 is CASSHGGAGETQYF. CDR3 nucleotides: TGCGCCAGCAGCCACGGGGGGGCGGGGGAGACCCAGTACTTC.

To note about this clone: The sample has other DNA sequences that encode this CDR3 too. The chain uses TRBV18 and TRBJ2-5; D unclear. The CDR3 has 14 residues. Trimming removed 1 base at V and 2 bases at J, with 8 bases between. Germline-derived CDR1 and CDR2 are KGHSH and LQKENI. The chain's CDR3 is CASSPRELQETQYF. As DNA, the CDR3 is TGTGCCAGCTCACCACGAGAGTTACAAGAGACCCAGTACTTC.

Here the CDR3 reads CASSQDDTKNYGYTF. As DNA, the CDR3 is TGTGCCAGCAGCCAAGATGACACCAAAAACTATGGCTACACCTTC. This chain links TRBV4-2 with TRBJ1-2; D gene ambiguous. V lost 0 bases, J lost 2 bases, and 10 bases lay in between. The CDR3 spans 15 residues. CDR1 and CDR2 from the germline V gene are LGHNA and YNFKEQ.

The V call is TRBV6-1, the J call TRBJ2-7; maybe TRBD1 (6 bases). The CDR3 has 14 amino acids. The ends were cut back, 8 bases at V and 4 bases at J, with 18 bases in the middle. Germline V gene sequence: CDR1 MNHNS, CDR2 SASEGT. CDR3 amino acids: CASGSDRLIYEQYF. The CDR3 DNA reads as TGTGCCAGCGGTTCCGACAGGCTGATATACGAGCAGTACTTC.

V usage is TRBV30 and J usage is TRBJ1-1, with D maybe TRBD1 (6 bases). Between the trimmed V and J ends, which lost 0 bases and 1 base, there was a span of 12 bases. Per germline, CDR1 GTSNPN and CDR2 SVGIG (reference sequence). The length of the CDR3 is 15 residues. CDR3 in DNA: TGTGCCTGGAGTGTTCGGTTGGGACAGAACACTGAAGCTTTCTTT. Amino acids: CAWSVRLGQNTEAFF.

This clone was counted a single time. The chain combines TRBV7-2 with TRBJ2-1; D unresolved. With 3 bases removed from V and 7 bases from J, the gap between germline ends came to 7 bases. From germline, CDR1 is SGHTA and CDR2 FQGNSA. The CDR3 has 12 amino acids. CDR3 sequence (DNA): TGTGCCAGCAGCTTGGTCCTAAATGAGCAGTTCTTC. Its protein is CASSLVLNEQFF.